The T cell receptor (beta chain) described here comes from a study of blood T cell repertoires in COVID-19. At the level of the study: Acute-phase and convalescent COVID-19 samples originated in the United States, Italy and Spain. In each case, the material was cDNA or gDNA derived from T cells, B-cell-depleted T cells, or PBMCs.

Original data processing: The assay estimated nucleated cells by amplifying reference gene primers. Here immunoSEQ multiplex PCR was the method, and the copy in TCRdb shows in-frame clones only, minus some. V and J calls and clone size are those listed in that table; D and trimming were worked out from the DNA. Found here are about 78,000 clones, 86% of them singletons; the top ten hold about 1.9%. The trim removed 6 bases at V and 6 bases at J, leaving 5 bases unmatched. CDR1 ENHRY and CDR2 SYGVKD come from the germline V gene. The CDR3 spans 12 residues. The TCR originated in a woman aged 60-75 years with acute or convalescent COVID-19. The chain links TRBV10-3 to TRBJ2-7; 7 positions agree with TRBD2. The sample taken for sequencing was peripheral blood. CDR3 DNA: TGTGCCATCAGATGGGAGGGAGGCGAGCAGTACTTC. It specifies CAIRWEGGEQYF.